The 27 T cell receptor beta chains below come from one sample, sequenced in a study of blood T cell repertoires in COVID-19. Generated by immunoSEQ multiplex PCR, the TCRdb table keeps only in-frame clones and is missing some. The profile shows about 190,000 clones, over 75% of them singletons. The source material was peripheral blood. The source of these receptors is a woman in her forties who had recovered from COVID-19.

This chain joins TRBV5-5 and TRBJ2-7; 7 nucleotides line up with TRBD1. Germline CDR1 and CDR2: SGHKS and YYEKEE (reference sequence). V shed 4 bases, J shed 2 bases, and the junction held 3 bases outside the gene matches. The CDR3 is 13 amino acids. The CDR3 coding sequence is TGTGCCAGCAGCCAACAGGGGCCCTACGAGCAGTACTTC. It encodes CASSQQGPYEQYF.

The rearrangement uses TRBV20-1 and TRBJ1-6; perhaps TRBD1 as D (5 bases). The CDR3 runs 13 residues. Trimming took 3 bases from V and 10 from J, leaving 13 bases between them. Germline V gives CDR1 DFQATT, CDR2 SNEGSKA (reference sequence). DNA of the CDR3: TGCAGTGCTAGTGAAGGGGTGAGCTCACCCCTCCACTTT. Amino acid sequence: CSASEGVSSPLHF.

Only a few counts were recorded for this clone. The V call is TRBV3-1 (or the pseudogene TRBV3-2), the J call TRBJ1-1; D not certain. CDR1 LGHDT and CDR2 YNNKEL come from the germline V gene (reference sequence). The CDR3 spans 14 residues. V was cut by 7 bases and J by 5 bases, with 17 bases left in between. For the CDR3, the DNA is TGTGCCAGCACCACCCCCGCTGCGGGAACTGAAGCTTTCTTT. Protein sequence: CASTTPAAGTEAFF.

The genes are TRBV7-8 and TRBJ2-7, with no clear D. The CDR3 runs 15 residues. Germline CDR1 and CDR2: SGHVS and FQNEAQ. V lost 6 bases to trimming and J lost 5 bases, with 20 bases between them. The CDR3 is CASSPGAASANEQYF. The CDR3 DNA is TGTGCCAGCAGTCCCGGTGCCGCCTCTGCCAACGAGCAGTACTTC.

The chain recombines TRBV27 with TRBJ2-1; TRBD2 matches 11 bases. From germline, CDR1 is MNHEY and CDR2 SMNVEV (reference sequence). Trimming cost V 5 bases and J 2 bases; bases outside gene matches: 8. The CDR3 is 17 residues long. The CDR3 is CASSPEGTSGAYNEQFF. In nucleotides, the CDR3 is TGTGCCAGCAGTCCTGAAGGGACTAGCGGAGCCTACAATGAGCAGTTCTTC.

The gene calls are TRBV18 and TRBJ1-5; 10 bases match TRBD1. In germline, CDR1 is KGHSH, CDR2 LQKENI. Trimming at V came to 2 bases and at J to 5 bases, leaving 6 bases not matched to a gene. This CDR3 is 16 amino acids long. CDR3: CASSPGTGAEYQPQHF. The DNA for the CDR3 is TGTGCCAGCTCACCAGGGACAGGGGCTGAGTATCAGCCCCAGCATTTT.

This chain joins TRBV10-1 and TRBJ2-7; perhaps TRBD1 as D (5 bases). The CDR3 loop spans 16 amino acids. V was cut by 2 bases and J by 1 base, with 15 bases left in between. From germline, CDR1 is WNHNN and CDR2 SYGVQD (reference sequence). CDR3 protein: CASSEAQPGLSYEQYF. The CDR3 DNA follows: TGCGCCAGCAGTGAGGCCCAACCAGGGTTATCCTACGAGCAGTACTTC.

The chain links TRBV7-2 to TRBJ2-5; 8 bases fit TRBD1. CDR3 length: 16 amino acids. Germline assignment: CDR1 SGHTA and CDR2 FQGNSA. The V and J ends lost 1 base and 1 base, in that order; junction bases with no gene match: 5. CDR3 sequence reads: CASSLGTGNLQETQYF. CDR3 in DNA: TGTGCCAGCAGCTTAGGGACAGGGAACCTCCAAGAGACCCAGTACTTC.

The CDR3 coding sequence is TGTGCCAGCAGCCAATGGCGGCACGAGCAGTACTTC. As protein: CASSQWRHEQYF. The gene calls are TRBV3-1 (or the pseudogene TRBV3-2) and TRBJ2-7, with D unclear. Trimming pared 2 bases from V and 5 bases from J, leaving 7 bases between. This CDR3 contains 12 residues. Germline V gives CDR1 LGHDT, CDR2 YNNKEL (reference sequence).

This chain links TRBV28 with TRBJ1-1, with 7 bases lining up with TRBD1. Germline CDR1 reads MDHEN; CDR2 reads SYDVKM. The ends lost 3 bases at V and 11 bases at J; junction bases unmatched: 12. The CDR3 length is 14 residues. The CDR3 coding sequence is TGTGCCAGCAGTTTGCACACGGCAGGGGGTTGGGCTTTCTTT. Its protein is CASSLHTAGGWAFF.

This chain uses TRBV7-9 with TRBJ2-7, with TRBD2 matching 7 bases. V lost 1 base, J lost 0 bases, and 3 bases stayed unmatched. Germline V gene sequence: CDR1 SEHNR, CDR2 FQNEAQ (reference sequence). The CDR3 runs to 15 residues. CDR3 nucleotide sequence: TGTGCCAGCAGCTTAGGGGGAGGGAGCTCCTACGAGCAGTACTTC. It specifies CASSLGGGSSYEQYF.

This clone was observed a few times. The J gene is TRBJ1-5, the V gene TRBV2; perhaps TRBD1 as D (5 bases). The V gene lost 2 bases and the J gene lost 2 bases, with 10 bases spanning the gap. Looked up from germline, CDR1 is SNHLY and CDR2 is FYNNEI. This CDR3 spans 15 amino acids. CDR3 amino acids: CASSEWGRGNQPQHF. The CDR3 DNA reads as TGTGCCAGCAGTGAATGGGGCAGGGGCAATCAGCCCCAGCATTTT.

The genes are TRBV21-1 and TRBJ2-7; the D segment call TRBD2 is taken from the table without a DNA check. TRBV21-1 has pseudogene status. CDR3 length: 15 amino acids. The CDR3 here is CASSNSGGSAYEQYF. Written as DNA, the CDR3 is TGTGCCAGCAGCAATTCGGGCGGGAGCGCTTACGAGCAGTACTTC.

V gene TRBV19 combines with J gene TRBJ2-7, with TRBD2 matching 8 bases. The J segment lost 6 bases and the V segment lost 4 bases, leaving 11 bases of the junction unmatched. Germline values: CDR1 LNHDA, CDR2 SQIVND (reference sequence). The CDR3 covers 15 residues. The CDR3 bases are TGTGCCAGTAGTAGGGGCGGGAGGCCCTTGATCGAGCAGTACTTC. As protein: CASSRGGRPLIEQYF.

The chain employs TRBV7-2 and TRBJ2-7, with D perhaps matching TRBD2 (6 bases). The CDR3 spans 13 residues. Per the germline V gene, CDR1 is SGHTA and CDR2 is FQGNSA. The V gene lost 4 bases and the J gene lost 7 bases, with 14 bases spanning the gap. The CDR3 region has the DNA TGTGCCAGCAGCTCCCACAGTGGGGGGGAGCAGTACTTC. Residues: CASSSHSGGEQYF.

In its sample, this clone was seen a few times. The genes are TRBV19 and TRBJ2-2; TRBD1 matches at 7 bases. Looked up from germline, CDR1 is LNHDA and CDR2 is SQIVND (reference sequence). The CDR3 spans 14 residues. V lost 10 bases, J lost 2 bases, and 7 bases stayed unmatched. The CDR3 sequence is CATATGPNTGELFF. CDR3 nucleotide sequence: TGTGCCACTGCGACAGGGCCTAACACCGGGGAGCTGTTTTTT.

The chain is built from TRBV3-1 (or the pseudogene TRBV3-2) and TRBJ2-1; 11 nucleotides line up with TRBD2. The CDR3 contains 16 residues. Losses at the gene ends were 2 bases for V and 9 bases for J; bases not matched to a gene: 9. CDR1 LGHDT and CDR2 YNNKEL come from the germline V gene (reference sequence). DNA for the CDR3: TGTGCCAGCAGCCAATTACGGACTAGCGGGTCTAGTGAGCAGTTCTTC. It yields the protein CASSQLRTSGSSEQFF.

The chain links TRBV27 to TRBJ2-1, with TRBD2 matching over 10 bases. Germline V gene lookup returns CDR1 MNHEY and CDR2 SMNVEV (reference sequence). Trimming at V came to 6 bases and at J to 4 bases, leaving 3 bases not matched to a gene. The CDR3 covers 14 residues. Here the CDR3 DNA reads TGTGCCAGCAGCAGGACTAGCGGTTACAATGAGCAGTTCTTC. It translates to CASSRTSGYNEQFF.

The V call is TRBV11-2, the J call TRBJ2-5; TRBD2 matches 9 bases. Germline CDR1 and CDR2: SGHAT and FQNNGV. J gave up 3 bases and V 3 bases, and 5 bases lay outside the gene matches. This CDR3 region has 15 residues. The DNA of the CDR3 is TGTGCCAGCAGCTTCCACCGACTAGCGGAAGAGACCCAGTACTTC. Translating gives CASSFHRLAEETQYF.

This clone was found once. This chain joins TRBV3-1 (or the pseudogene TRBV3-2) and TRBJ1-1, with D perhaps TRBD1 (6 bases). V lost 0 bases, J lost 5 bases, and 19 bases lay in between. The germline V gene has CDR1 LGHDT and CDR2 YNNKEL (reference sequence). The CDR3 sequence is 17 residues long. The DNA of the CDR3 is TGTGCCAGCAGCCAAGATAGGGGGGGCCCTCGGAGGACTGAAGCTTTCTTT. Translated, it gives CASSQDRGGPRRTEAFF.

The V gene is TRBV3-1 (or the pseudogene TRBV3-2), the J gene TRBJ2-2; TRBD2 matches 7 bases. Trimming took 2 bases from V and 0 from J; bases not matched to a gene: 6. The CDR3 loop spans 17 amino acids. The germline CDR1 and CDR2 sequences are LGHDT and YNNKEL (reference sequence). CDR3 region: CASSQTPGLPNTGELFF. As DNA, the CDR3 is TGTGCCAGCAGCCAAACTCCGGGACTACCGAACACCGGGGAGCTGTTTTTT.

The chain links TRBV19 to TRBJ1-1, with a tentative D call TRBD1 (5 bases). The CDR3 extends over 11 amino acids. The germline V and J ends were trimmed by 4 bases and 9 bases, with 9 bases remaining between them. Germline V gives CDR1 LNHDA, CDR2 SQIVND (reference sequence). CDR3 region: CASSNQGQAFF. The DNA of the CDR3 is TGTGCCAGTAGTAATCAGGGTCAAGCTTTCTTT.

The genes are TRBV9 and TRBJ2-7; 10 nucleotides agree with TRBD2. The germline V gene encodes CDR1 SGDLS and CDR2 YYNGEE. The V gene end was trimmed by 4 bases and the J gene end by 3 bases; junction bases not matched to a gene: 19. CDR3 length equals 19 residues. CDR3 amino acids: CASSPGRGLSSGSHYEQYF. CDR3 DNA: TGTGCCAGCAGCCCAGGCAGGGGGCTGTCTAGCGGGAGCCACTACGAGCAGTACTTC.

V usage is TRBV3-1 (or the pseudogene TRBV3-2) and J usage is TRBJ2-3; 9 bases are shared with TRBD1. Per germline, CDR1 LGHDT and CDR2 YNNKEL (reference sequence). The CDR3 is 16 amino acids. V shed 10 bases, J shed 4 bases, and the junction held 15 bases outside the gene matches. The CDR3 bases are TGTGCCACCAAACCGAGGGACAGGGTCTTGCCAGATACGCAGTATTTT. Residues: CATKPRDRVLPDTQYF.

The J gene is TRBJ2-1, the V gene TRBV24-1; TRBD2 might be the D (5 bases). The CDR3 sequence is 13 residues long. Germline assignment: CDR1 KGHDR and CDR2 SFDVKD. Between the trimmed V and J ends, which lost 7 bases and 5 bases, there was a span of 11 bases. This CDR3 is CATSRSGNNEQFF. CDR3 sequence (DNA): TGTGCCACCAGCCGAAGCGGAAACAATGAGCAGTTCTTC.

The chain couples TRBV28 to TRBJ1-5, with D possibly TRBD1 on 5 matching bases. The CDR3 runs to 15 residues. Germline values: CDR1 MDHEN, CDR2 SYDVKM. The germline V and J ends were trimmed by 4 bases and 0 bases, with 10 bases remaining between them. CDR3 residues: CASSSDRNSNQPQHF. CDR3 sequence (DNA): TGTGCCAGCAGTTCCGACAGAAATAGCAATCAGCCCCAGCATTTT.

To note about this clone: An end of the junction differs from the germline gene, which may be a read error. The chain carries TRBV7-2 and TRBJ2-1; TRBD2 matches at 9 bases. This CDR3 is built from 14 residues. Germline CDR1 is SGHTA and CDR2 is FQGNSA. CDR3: CASSTSGLQNGQFF. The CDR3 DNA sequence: TGTGCCAGCAGCACTAGCGGGTTACAGAATGGGCAGTTCTTC.